The next 3 T cell receptor beta chains were all read from a single sample in a study of spatial heterogeneity in lung cancer. Time point reported: sample taken at primary tumor resection. Whole RNA was taken from tumor, nontumor lung or frozen PBMC; it was then sequenced unsorted. MiXCR, run by TCRdb on the 5' RACE reads, gives a single entry per CDR3 protein. The sample has more than 30,000 distinct CDR3 sequences; 4.5% to 6% are singletons. The source material was PBMCs, sampled at surgery. All receptors derive from a male donor with early-stage non-small cell lung cancer.

As for this clonotype: This could be a read error, since a much larger clone is one nucleotide away. CDR3: CATGRTGTQYF. The CDR3 region has the DNA TGTGCCACCGGTCGGACAGGTACGCAGTATTTT. V is TRBV24-1 and J is TRBJ2-3, with 7 nucleotides matching TRBD1. The CDR3 length is 11 residues. CDR1 is KGHDR and CDR2 is SFDVKD in the germline V gene.

In this sample, this clonotype turned up many times. The V gene is TRBV7-2, the J gene TRBJ2-2, with TRBD2 identical over 16 bases. This CDR3 comprises 18 residues. Germline CDR1 reads SGHTA; CDR2 reads FQGNSA. Losses at the gene ends were 5 bases for V and 3 bases for J; bases not matched to a gene: 6. The CDR3 DNA is TGTGCCAGCAGCCCGGGACTAGCGGGGGGGTCCGACACCGGGGAGCTGTTTTTT. Encoded protein: CASSPGLAGGSDTGELFF.

This clonotype occurred many times. This chain uses TRBV18 with TRBJ2-6, with D unclear. This CDR3 is 16 amino acids long. The V end was cut by 0 bases, the J end by 4 bases, with 10 bases between. Germline CDR1 reads KGHSH; CDR2 reads LQKENI. The CDR3 region is CASSPPVGSGANVLTF. In DNA form, the CDR3 reads TGTGCCAGCTCACCACCAGTAGGTTCCGGGGCCAACGTCCTGACTTTC.